One sample yielded the 29 T cell receptor beta chains listed below, sequenced in a study of CXCR3-negative and CXCR3-positive naive CD8 T cells. The method, 5' RACE with UMI labels, was used to prepare the TRB cDNA libraries. TCRdb reanalyzed the 5' RACE reads and collapses them to one entry per CDR3 protein, without DNA. This specimen shows tens of thousands of distinct CDR3 sequences; the ten leading clones hold about 0.78%. The antigens these receptors bind are not known. General study findings and limits: CXCR3-positive naive cells had TRB CDR3s that were more hydrophobic than CXCR3-negative naive cells had.

Sequencing input: naive CXCR3+ CD8+ T cells from blood. The sample's subset: CD45RO-CCR7+CD27+CD95- naive CD8+ T cells expressing CXCR3 (TNR3+). These receptors all come from a human donor in good health. Some clones in this sample may be carry-over from other donors' samples.

The chain is built from TRBV7-6 and TRBJ1-5; the D call from TCRdb, TRBD1, cannot be confirmed without DNA. The CDR3 runs 15 residues. Germline loops: CDR1 SGHVS, CDR2 FNYEAQ. This CDR3 reads CASSLGTGWDQPQHF.

This chain connects TRBV6-5 to TRBJ2-2; TCRdb's D call of TRBD1 is untestable without DNA. The germline V gene encodes CDR1 MNHEY and CDR2 SVGAGI. This CDR3 has 19 amino acids. The CDR3 is CASSFRVGAEIVPRRELFF.

The chain carries TRBV2 and TRBJ2-2; TCRdb outputs TRBD1, but without DNA this stays unchecked. This CDR3 region has 17 residues. CDR1 and CDR2 (germline): SNHLY, FYNNEI. The CDR3 region is CASSQSRDRADTGELFF.

The chain couples TRBV13 to TRBJ2-7; TCRdb's D call, TRBD1, is unchecked because there is no DNA. The germline V gene has CDR1 PRHDT and CDR2 FYEKMQ (reference sequence). This CDR3 has 13 residues. CDR3 protein: CASSFTGGYEQYF.

This CDR3 reads CASSLDPVREETQYF. The J gene is TRBJ2-5, the V gene TRBV12-3 or TRBV12-4; TCRdb indicates TRBD1, and absent DNA this call remains unverified. This CDR3 has 15 amino acids.

This chain links TRBV7-6 with TRBJ1-1. Germline V lookup: CDR1 SGHVS, CDR2 FNYEAQ. This CDR3 has 13 residues. The CDR3 reads CASGSQGGTEAFF.

The chain recombines TRBV20-1 with TRBJ2-7; as DNA is missing, the TRBD1 call by TCRdb cannot be tested. The germline V gene has CDR1 DFQATT and CDR2 SNEGSKA (reference sequence). CDR3 length: 16 residues. The chain's CDR3 is CSARVWGAGKGYEQYF.

This chain links TRBV6-1 with TRBJ2-1. The CDR3 runs to 15 residues. Germline V gives CDR1 MNHNS, CDR2 SASEGT. The CDR3 protein is CASSETWHPYNEQFF.

The genes are TRBV7-2 and TRBJ2-7; the TCRdb D gene call, TRBD2, has no DNA to confirm it. The CDR3 spans 15 residues. Germline V gives CDR1 SGHTA, CDR2 FQGNSA. The CDR3 region is CASSPVAGGGYEQYF.

The chain joins TRBV4-1 to TRBJ1-5; TCRdb's D call, TRBD1, is unchecked because there is no DNA. CDR3 size: 15 residues. CDR1 MGHRA and CDR2 YSYEKL come from the germline V gene. CDR3 in amino acids: CASSWDRGGNQPQHF.

This chain uses TRBV4-1 with TRBJ2-1. The CDR3 loop spans 12 amino acids. Per germline, CDR1 MGHRA and CDR2 YSYEKL. CDR3 in amino acids: CASSQVTNEQFF.

The CDR3 sequence: CSDGQETYNEQFF. The chain is built from TRBV29-1 and TRBJ2-1. The CDR3 totals 13 residues. From germline, CDR1 is SQVTM and CDR2 ANQGSEA.

The chain combines TRBV12-3 or TRBV12-4 with TRBJ1-5; TCRdb calls TRBD1, which cannot be checked without DNA. This CDR3 is 16 amino acids long. The CDR3 loop reads CASSPPSGDGNQPQHF.

The chain employs TRBV25-1 and TRBJ2-2. The CDR3 contains 12 residues. Germline CDR1 and CDR2: MGHDK and SYGVNS. CDR3 loop: CASTDDPGELFF.

The chain employs TRBV2 and TRBJ2-2; TCRdb picks TRBD1, but there is no DNA to check that call. This CDR3 is built from 15 residues. Germline V gives CDR1 SNHLY, CDR2 FYNNEI. The CDR3 reads CASSDGRVNTGELFF.

The chain uses TRBV20-1 and TRBJ2-1; TCRdb's D call, TRBD2, is unchecked because there is no DNA. Germline CDR1 DFQATT, CDR2 SNEGSKA (reference sequence). There are 12 residues in the CDR3. CDR3 sequence reads: CSTDSRGNEQFF.

The chain joins TRBV20-1 to TRBJ1-3. The CDR3 totals 11 residues. The V gene's germline CDR1 is DFQATT and CDR2 SNEGSKA (reference sequence). CDR3 residues: CSARTGNTIYF.

The chain carries TRBV12-3 or TRBV12-4 and TRBJ1-1; with no DNA, the TCRdb D assignment of TRBD1 cannot be verified. The CDR3 is 15 residues long. The CDR3 spells CASSPWGELNTEAFF.

The rearrangement links TRBV7-9 to TRBJ2-1; TCRdb selects TRBD2, and the lack of DNA leaves this call unchecked. The CDR3 contains 15 residues. The germline CDR1 and CDR2 sequences are SEHNR and FQNEAQ (reference sequence). This CDR3 is CASSLEAGVWNEQFF.

The chain employs TRBV5-4 and TRBJ2-7. This CDR3 is built from 13 residues. Germline CDR1 and CDR2: SGHNT and YYREEE (reference sequence). The CDR3 loop is CALLDGSSYEQYF.

This sequence joins TRBV7-9 and TRBJ2-2. There are 16 residues in the CDR3. CDR1 is SEHNR, CDR2 FQNEAQ, per germline (reference sequence). The CDR3 is CASSLWQATRPGELFF.

V is TRBV9 and J is TRBJ2-1; TCRdb reports TRBD2, a call that lacks DNA to check it against. In germline, CDR1 is SGDLS, CDR2 YYNGEE. The CDR3 spans 15 residues. The CDR3 sequence: CASSILAGAYNEQFF.

CDR3 residues: CASGYGQENEKLFF. V and J are TRBV12-5 and TRBJ1-4; TCRdb calls TRBD1, which cannot be checked without DNA. The CDR3 sequence is 14 residues long. In germline, CDR1 is LGHNT, CDR2 FRNRAP.

The chain links TRBV14 to TRBJ1-1; TCRdb names TRBD1, which stays unverified in the absence of DNA. CDR3 size: 15 residues. In germline, CDR1 is SGHDN, CDR2 FVKESK. The CDR3 sequence: CASSPRAGMNTEAFF.

This sequence joins TRBV5-1 and TRBJ2-7; absent DNA, TCRdb's TRBD1 call cannot be checked. The CDR3 covers 15 residues. Looked up from germline, CDR1 is SGHRS and CDR2 is YFSETQ. The CDR3 here is CASSAAGQAPHEQYF.

The chain has TRBV10-3 and TRBJ2-7; TCRdb lists TRBD1, though no DNA is available to test this call. Germline CDR1 is ENHRY and CDR2 is SYGVKD. The CDR3 runs 14 residues. The chain's CDR3 is CAISDPREAYEQYF.

CDR3 region: CASSAKGLDTGELFF. J is TRBJ2-2 and V is TRBV6-4; with no DNA, the TCRdb D assignment of TRBD1 cannot be verified. The germline V gene has CDR1 MRHNA and CDR2 SNTAGT. This CDR3 contains 15 residues.

The CDR3 is CATSREGGLNYGYTF. V gene TRBV15 combines with J gene TRBJ1-2; the D call from TCRdb, TRBD1, cannot be confirmed without DNA. CDR1 and CDR2 from the germline V gene are LNHNV and YYDKDF (reference sequence). The CDR3 runs 15 residues.

The rearrangement uses TRBV19 and TRBJ2-3. This CDR3 comprises 11 residues. Per germline, CDR1 LNHDA and CDR2 SQIVND (reference sequence). CDR3 loop: CASSEVGSQYF. The whole variable domain, remainder taken from reference TRBV19 and TRBJ2-3, is DGGITQSPKYLFRKEGQNVTLSCEQNLNHDAMYWYRQDPGQGLRLIYYSQIVNDFQKGDIAEGYSVSREKKESFPLTVTSAQKNPTAFYLCASSEVGSQYFGPGTRLTVL.